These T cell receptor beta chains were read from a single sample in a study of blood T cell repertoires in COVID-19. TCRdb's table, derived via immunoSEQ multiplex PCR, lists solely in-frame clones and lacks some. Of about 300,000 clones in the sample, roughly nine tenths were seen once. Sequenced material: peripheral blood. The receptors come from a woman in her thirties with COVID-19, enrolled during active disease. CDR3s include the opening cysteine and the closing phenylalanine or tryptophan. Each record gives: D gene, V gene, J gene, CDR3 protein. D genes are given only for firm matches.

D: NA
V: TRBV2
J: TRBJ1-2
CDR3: CASSESAIPTVNYGYTF

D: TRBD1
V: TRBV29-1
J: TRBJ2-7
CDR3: CSVGDRAEQYF

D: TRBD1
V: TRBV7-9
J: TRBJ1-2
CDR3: CASSHPGQDYGYTF

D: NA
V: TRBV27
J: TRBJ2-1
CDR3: CASRRRRDSAYNEQFF

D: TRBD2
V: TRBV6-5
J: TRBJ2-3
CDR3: CASRPGTSGDTQYF

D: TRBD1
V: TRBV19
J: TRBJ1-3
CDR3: CASSINKNRGIHF

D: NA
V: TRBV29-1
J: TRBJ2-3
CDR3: CSVDSAGGTDTQYF

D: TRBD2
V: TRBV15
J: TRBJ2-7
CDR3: CATSRDRGGHYEQYF

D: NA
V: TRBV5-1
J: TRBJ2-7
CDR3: CASSSSSATSYEQYF

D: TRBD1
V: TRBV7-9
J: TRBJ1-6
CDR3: CASSLTGAPNSPLHF

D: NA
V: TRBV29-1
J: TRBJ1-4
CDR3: CSVELLGAEEKLFF

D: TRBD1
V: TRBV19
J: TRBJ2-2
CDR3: CASSSWDRFTNTGELFF

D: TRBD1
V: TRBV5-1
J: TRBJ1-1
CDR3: CASSGTGVNTEAFF

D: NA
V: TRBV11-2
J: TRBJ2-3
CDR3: CASSSVQGRGYVNF

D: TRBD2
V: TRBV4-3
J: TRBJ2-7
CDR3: CASSQGPSGGLSSYEQYF

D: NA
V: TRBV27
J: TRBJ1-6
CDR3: CASSLKEQSSYNSPLHF

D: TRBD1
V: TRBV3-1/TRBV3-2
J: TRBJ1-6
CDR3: CASSPRQGSSPLHF

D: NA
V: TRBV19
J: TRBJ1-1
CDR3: CASSAPSRGRANTEAFF

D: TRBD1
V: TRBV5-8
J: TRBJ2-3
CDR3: CASSKEGQGDLLSTDTQYF

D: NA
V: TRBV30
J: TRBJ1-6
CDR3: CAWSPGPENNSPLHF

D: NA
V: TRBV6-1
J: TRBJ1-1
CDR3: CASSEARGAEAFF

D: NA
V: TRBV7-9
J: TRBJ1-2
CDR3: CASSLQGVDGYTF

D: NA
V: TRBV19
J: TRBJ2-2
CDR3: CASTHRAGWSTGELFF

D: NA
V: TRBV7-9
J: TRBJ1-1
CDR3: CASRQTDEAFF

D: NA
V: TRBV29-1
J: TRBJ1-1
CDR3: CSVGDGGTEAFF

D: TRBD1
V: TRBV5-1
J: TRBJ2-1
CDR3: CASSPGQEKNEQFF

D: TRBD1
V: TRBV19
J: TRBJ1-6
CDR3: CASSTSGGSPLHF

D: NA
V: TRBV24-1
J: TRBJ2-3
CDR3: CQVWHTDTQYF

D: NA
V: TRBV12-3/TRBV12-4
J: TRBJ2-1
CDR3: CASRLLRVNEQFF

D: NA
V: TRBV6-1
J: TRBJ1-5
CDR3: CASSEPLRSNQPQHF

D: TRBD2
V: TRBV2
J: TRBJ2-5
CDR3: CASTQGLDGETQYF

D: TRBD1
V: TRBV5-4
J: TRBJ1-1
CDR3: CASSLGGTGWRTEAFF

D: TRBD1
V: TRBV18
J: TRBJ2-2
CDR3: CASSPWTGNTGELFF

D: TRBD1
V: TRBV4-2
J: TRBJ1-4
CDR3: CASSPGGQGSAPTNEKLFF

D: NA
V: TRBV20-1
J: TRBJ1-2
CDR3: CSASARNYGYTF

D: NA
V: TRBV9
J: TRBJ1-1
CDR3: CASSAYRGTEAFF

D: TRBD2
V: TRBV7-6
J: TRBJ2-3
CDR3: CASSRPSGGATDTQYF

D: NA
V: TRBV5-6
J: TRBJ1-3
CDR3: CASSLLGSGNTIYF

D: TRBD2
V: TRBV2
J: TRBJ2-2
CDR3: CAIRPGGPRANTGELFF

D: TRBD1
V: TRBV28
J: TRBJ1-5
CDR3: CASSFPQGNQPQHF

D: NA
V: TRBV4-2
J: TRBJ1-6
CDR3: CASSQEAGVLVNSPLHF

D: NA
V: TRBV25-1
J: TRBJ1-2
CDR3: CASSGTGIYGYTF

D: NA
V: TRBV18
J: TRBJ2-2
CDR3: CASSPTVSNTGELFF

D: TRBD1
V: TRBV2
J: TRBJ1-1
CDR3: CASRLIGTGSKNTEAFF

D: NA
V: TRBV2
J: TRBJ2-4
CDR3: CASSPLAGGTIQYF

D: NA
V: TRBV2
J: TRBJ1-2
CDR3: CASSVTRSEGYTF

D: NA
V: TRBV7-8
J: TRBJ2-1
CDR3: CASSLAPSSRVQFF

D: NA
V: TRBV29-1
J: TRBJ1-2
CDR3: CSVEDFFVEGRMFGGYTF

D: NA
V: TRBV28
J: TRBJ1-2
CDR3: CASTPPAGQGSGYTF

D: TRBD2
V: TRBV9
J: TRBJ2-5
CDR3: CASSSSGGRRETQYF

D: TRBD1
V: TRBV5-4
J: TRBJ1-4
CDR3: CASSPPPGTGPVKLFF

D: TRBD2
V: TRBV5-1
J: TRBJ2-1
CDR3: CASSLLRGSNNEQFF